Following are 32 T cell receptor beta chains from one sample sequenced in a study of shared clonotypes between healthy human individuals. Sequencing used immunoSEQ multiplex PCR; TCRdb keeps in-frame clones, though not all of them. The table shows approximately 1.5 million clones, with 95% to 99% occurring only once. The sample taken for sequencing was naive CD4+ T cells sorted from blood. Sample subset: CD45RA+ positively selected. These TCRs come from a man in his thirties or forties in good health.

CDR3 sequence (DNA): TGTGCCAGCAGTTTAAACTGGGGCGTCTACGAGCAGTACTTC. The encoded protein is CASSLNWGVYEQYF. The rearrangement uses TRBV27 and TRBJ2-7, with D perhaps matching TRBD1 (5 bases). Trimming stripped 2 bases from V and 3 bases from J, with 11 bases between. CDR1 is MNHEY, CDR2 SMNVEV, per germline (reference sequence). CDR3 length equals 14 residues.

This chain uses TRBV6-6 with TRBJ2-7; 7 nucleotides line up with TRBD1. V shed 0 bases, J shed 6 bases, and the junction held 2 bases outside the gene matches. Per germline, CDR1 MNHNY and CDR2 SVGAGI (reference sequence). CDR3 length: 13 residues. The CDR3 coding sequence is TGTGCCAGCAGTTACTCGACAGGGCCCGAGCAGTACTTC. This codes for CASSYSTGPEQYF.

This clone is a singleton in its sample. The chain employs TRBV14 and TRBJ1-2; no firm D call. This CDR3 contains 13 residues. V dropped 1 base and J dropped 5 bases, with 8 bases sitting between them. The V gene's germline CDR1 is SGHDN and CDR2 FVKESK. This chain's CDR3 is CASSQGTEYGYTF. The CDR3 DNA sequence: TGTGCCAGCAGCCAAGGGACTGAGTATGGCTACACCTTC.

This clone was seen a single time. The J gene is TRBJ2-5, the V gene TRBV11-3; D not resolved. In germline, CDR1 is SGHNT, CDR2 YENEEA. The CDR3 spans 13 residues. V dropped 5 bases and J dropped 7 bases, with 14 bases sitting between them. Written as DNA, the CDR3 is TGTGCCAGCAGCCCCACGCCAGGAAGGACCCAGTACTTC. The encoded protein is CASSPTPGRTQYF.

This clone was seen only once. The chain carries TRBV5-1 and TRBJ2-5; D ambiguous. The CDR3 totals 13 residues. Trimming left V 1 base short and J 3 bases short, with 7 bases between. Germline V CDR1 and CDR2: SGHRS, YFSETQ. CDR3 nucleotide sequence: TGCGCCAGCAGCTTGTTACGAGAAGAGACCCAGTACTTC. This codes for CASSLLREETQYF. Full variable domain (remainder filled in from reference TRBV5-1 and TRBJ2-5): KAGVTQTPRYLIKTRGQQVTLSCSPISGHRSVSWYQQTPGQGLQFLFEYFSETQRNKGNFPGRFSGRQFSNSRSEMNVSTLELGDSALYLCASSLLREETQYFGPGTRLLVL.

In this sample, this clone turned up once. V gene TRBV18 combines with J gene TRBJ1-4; no reliable D call. This CDR3 comprises 17 residues. Per germline, CDR1 KGHSH and CDR2 LQKENI. V was cut by 6 bases and J by 7 bases, with 24 bases left in between. The CDR3 region is CASSLSAPLLWGEKLFF. The CDR3 DNA reads as TGTGCCAGCTCGCTTTCAGCCCCACTCCTGTGGGGTGAAAAACTGTTTTTT. Together with reference TRBV18 and TRBJ1-4, the CDR3 gives the full variable domain: NAGVMQNPRHLVRRRGQEARLRCSPMKGHSHVYWYRQLPEEGLKFMVYLQKENIIDESGMPKERFSAEFPKEGPSILRIQQVVRGDSAAYFCASSLSAPLLWGEKLFFGSGTQLSVL.

The gene calls are TRBV10-1 and TRBJ2-1; D possibly uses TRBD1 or TRBD2 (5 bases each). The V gene lost 2 bases and the J gene lost 10 bases, with 6 bases spanning the gap. Germline loops: CDR1 WNHNN, CDR2 SYGVQD (reference sequence). The CDR3 totals 11 residues. The DNA of the CDR3 is TGCGCCAGCAGTGAGCGGGACGAGCAGTTCTTC. The encoded protein is CASSERDEQFF.

The chain has TRBV2 and TRBJ2-1, with 8 positions matching TRBD2. V shed 7 bases and J 13 bases; nucleotides not matched to a gene: 18. Per germline, CDR1 SNHLY and CDR2 FYNNEI. The CDR3 is 15 amino acids. CDR3 residues: CASTETPLAGGPQFF. The CDR3 coding sequence is TGTGCCAGCACGGAAACCCCCCTGGCGGGGGGTCCACAGTTCTTC.

This clone was recorded once. V is TRBV11-1 and J is TRBJ1-1; no definite D call. There are 13 residues in the CDR3. The V gene's germline CDR1 is SGHAT and CDR2 FQDESV (reference sequence). Trimming pared 1 base from V and 5 bases from J, leaving 8 bases between. CDR3 loop: CASSLEPGTEAFF. The CDR3 DNA reads TGTGCCAGCAGCTTAGAGCCGGGTACTGAAGCTTTCTTT. The full variable domain, completed using reference TRBV11-1 and TRBJ1-1, is EAEVAQSPRYKITEKSQAVAFWCDPISGHATLYWYRQILGQGPELLVQFQDESVVDDSQLPKDRFSAERLKGVDSTLKIQPAELGDSAMYLCASSLEPGTEAFFGQGTRLTVV.

This sequence joins TRBV29-1 and TRBJ2-3; D is uncertain. The V gene lost 0 bases and the J gene lost 5 bases, with 6 bases spanning the gap. The CDR3 loop spans 12 amino acids. Germline-derived CDR1 and CDR2 are SQVTM and ANQGSEA. The DNA for the CDR3 is TGCAGCGTTGAAGAGGGTCTAGATACGCAGTATTTT. It translates to CSVEEGLDTQYF.

J is TRBJ1-5 and V is TRBV18; no definite D call. The CDR3 covers 14 residues. Looked up from germline, CDR1 is KGHSH and CDR2 is LQKENI. Trimming stripped 5 bases from V and 3 bases from J, with 11 bases between. The CDR3 here is CASSTTSVNQPQHF. In nucleotides, the CDR3 is TGTGCCAGCTCAACCACCAGCGTCAATCAGCCCCAGCATTTT.

The chain joins TRBV10-2 to TRBJ1-3, with 8 bases aligning to TRBD1. This CDR3 is built from 15 residues. CDR1 WSHSY and CDR2 SAAADI come from the germline V gene. The J segment lost 4 bases and the V segment lost 5 bases, leaving 7 bases of the junction unmatched. The CDR3 DNA is TGCGCCAGCAGTATGACAGGGGCAAGCGGAAACACCATATATTTT. It is translated as CASSMTGASGNTIYF.

This chain uses TRBV14 with TRBJ1-2, with no clear D. The germline gives CDR1 SGHDN, CDR2 FVKESK. Trimming removed 4 bases from V and 0 bases from J, with 6 bases in between. The CDR3 has 13 amino acids. CDR3 bases: TGTGCCAGCAGCCCCAAATCTAACTATGGCTACACCTTC. This gives the protein CASSPKSNYGYTF.

This clone was seen a single time. This chain connects TRBV19 to TRBJ1-5; D perhaps matches TRBD1 (6 bases). V was clipped by 5 bases and J by 3 bases, with 17 bases between them. This CDR3 has 16 amino acids. The germline CDR1 and CDR2 sequences are LNHDA and SQIVND (reference sequence). The CDR3 protein is CASSPVRQVNNQPQHF. In DNA, the CDR3 is TGTGCCAGTAGTCCAGTACGACAGGTAAACAATCAGCCCCAGCATTTT.

V and J are TRBV29-1 and TRBJ2-5, with 7 positions matching TRBD1. The trim removed 6 bases at V and 7 bases at J, leaving 14 bases unmatched. The germline V gene has CDR1 SQVTM and CDR2 ANQGSEA. There are 14 residues in the CDR3. The CDR3 DNA reads as TGCAGCGTGCATACAGGGGTGTCTTGGGGGACCCAGTACTTC. Translation: CSVHTGVSWGTQYF.

The CDR3 sequence is CASSQKPNTLAGVRNEQFF. Written as DNA, the CDR3 is TGTGCCAGCAGTCAAAAGCCAAATACACTAGCGGGAGTTCGCAATGAGCAGTTCTTC. The V gene is TRBV27, the J gene TRBJ2-1, with 11 bases fitting TRBD2. CDR1 and CDR2 from the germline V gene are MNHEY and SMNVEV (reference sequence). This CDR3 has 19 residues. Trimming at V came to 5 bases and at J to 6 bases, leaving 18 bases not matched to a gene.

The DNA of the CDR3 is TGTGCCAGCAGCCGACGGACAGGGCTAGACACTGAAGCTTTCTTT. Protein sequence: CASSRRTGLDTEAFF. The V call is TRBV9, the J call TRBJ1-1; TRBD1 aligns across 8 bases. Germline V lookup: CDR1 SGDLS, CDR2 YYNGEE. With V trimmed by 4 bases and J by 3 bases, 8 bases remained unmatched. The CDR3 extends over 15 amino acids.

The chain recombines TRBV9 with TRBJ2-1; 7 nucleotides agree with TRBD2. V shed 0 bases and J 6 bases; nucleotides not matched to a gene: 9. The CDR3 has 16 residues. Germline CDR1 reads SGDLS; CDR2 reads YYNGEE. The CDR3 protein is CASSVGVGGPGNEQFF. CDR3 coding DNA: TGTGCCAGCAGCGTAGGAGTGGGAGGGCCCGGCAATGAGCAGTTCTTC.

J is TRBJ2-1 and V is TRBV7-8; tentative D call: TRBD2 (5 bases). V gave up 1 base and J gave up 8 bases, with 12 bases separating them. The germline CDR1 and CDR2 sequences are SGHVS and FQNEAQ. The CDR3 contains 14 residues. The CDR3 DNA follows: TGTGCCAGCAGCTTAGATGTTAGCGTCCATGAGCAGTTCTTC. Amino acids: CASSLDVSVHEQFF.

The CDR3 DNA is TGTGCCACCCGGGAGGGCACAGATACGCAGTATTTT. Amino acids: CATREGTDTQYF. This sequence joins TRBV28 and TRBJ2-3; TRBD2 matches 7 bases. CDR1 is MDHEN, CDR2 SYDVKM, per germline. Trimming took 10 bases from V and 1 from J; bases not matched to a gene: 2. The CDR3 has 12 residues.

The chain recombines TRBV9 with TRBJ1-1; possible D gene TRBD1, 6 bases. The V end lost 0 bases, the J end lost 4 bases, and 13 bases lay between the germline ends. Germline CDR1 and CDR2: SGDLS and YYNGEE. This CDR3 has 15 residues. The CDR3 here is CASSVVGGAVTEAFF. The CDR3 bases are TGTGCCAGCAGCGTAGTTGGGGGCGCTGTCACTGAAGCTTTCTTT.

CDR3 sequence (DNA): TGCGCCAGCAGTCGGACCGTTGATCAGCCCCAGCATTTT. It translates to CASSRTVDQPQHF. The rearrangement links TRBV10-1 to TRBJ1-5; D is uncertain. V was shortened by 5 bases and J by 5 bases, with 10 bases between the two germline ends. Germline CDR1 WNHNN, CDR2 SYGVQD (reference sequence). The CDR3 runs 13 residues.

The chain uses TRBV7-2 and TRBJ1-2; D ambiguous. Germline V gene data show CDR1 as SGHTA and CDR2 as FQGNSA. The CDR3 runs to 15 residues. Trimming took off 4 bases at V and 7 bases at J, with 19 bases between the two ends. The CDR3 sequence: CASSSAGPDRLGYTF. CDR3 nucleotides: TGTGCCAGCAGCTCGGCCGGGCCGGACCGGCTTGGCTACACCTTC.

CDR3 residues: CASTRGAAYTQYF. The DNA for the CDR3 is TGTGCCAGCACACGGGGGGCCGCATATACGCAGTATTTT. The V call is TRBV11-2, the J call TRBJ2-3, with D possibly matching TRBD2 (7 bases). CDR3 length: 13 residues. V was clipped by 7 bases and J by 7 bases, with 15 bases between them. Germline assignment: CDR1 SGHAT and CDR2 FQNNGV. Filled out from reference TRBV11-2 and TRBJ2-3, the complete variable domain reads EAGVAQSPRYKIIEKRQSVAFWCNPISGHATLYWYQQILGQGPKLLIQFQNNGVVDDSQLPKDRFSAERLKGVDSTLKIQPAKLEDSAVYLCASTRGAAYTQYFGPGTRLTVL.

J is TRBJ2-7 and V is TRBV19; D gene ambiguous. V was cut by 6 bases and J by 12 bases, with 21 bases left in between. This CDR3 spans 13 amino acids. CDR1 and CDR2 (germline): LNHDA, SQIVND (reference sequence). CDR3 protein: CASSNTGASERYF. CDR3 DNA sequence: TGTGCCAGTAGCAATACCGGAGCCTCGGAAAGGTACTTC.

The chain recombines TRBV6-5 with TRBJ2-7; 9 bases line up with TRBD1. CDR1 MNHEY and CDR2 SVGAGI come from the germline V gene. CDR3 size: 14 residues. Trimming cost V 6 bases and J 4 bases; bases outside gene matches: 7. DNA of the CDR3: TGTGCCAGCAGCCGAGGCGACAGGGGGTACGAGCAGTACTTC. Translating gives CASSRGDRGYEQYF.

The J gene is TRBJ2-4, the V gene TRBV5-1; D is uncertain. Germline V lookup: CDR1 SGHRS, CDR2 YFSETQ. V was trimmed by 4 bases and J by 5 bases, leaving 10 bases between them. CDR3 length: 13 amino acids. The CDR3 nucleotides are TGCGCCAGCAGCCCCGGATCAGAAAACATTCAGTACTTC. It is translated as CASSPGSENIQYF. The variable domain in full, with the rest retrieved from reference TRBV5-1 and TRBJ2-4, is KAGVTQTPRYLIKTRGQQVTLSCSPISGHRSVSWYQQTPGQGLQFLFEYFSETQRNKGNFPGRFSGRQFSNSRSEMNVSTLELGDSALYLCASSPGSENIQYFGAGTRLSVL.

This clone was recorded once. The chain combines TRBV4-3 with TRBJ1-2; 9 positions agree with TRBD1. Germline V CDR1 and CDR2: LGHNA, YSLEER. The CDR3 is 15 amino acids. J gave up 8 bases and V 3 bases, and 10 bases lay outside the gene matches. For the CDR3, the DNA is TGCGCCAGCAGCCAGGATTCCGGGACAGGGTTGGGCTACACCTTC. This translates into CASSQDSGTGLGYTF.

The chain employs TRBV5-6 and TRBJ1-5, with D possibly matching TRBD1 (6 bases). CDR1 and CDR2 (germline): SGHDT, YYEEEE. The CDR3 is 19 residues long. V lost 1 base, J lost 1 base, and 21 bases lay in between. CDR3 sequence reads: CASSLFGRGPARSNQPQHF. For the CDR3, the DNA is TGTGCCAGCAGCTTGTTCGGCAGGGGCCCAGCCAGAAGCAATCAGCCCCAGCATTTT.

The genes are TRBV5-4 and TRBJ2-2, with 9 nucleotides matching TRBD2. V lost 4 bases to trimming and J lost 8 bases; unmatched junction nucleotides: 9. Germline lookup yields CDR1 SGHNT and CDR2 YYREEE (reference sequence). The CDR3 has 15 residues. The CDR3 DNA sequence: TGTGCCAGCAGCCAGCCAGCGGGAGGAAGGGGGGAGCTGTTTTTT. Translation gives CASSQPAGGRGELFF.

The J gene is TRBJ2-1, the V gene TRBV28, with 11 bases aligning to TRBD2. V gave up 4 bases and J gave up 14 bases; unmatched junction bases: 16. CDR3 length: 16 amino acids. Germline lookup yields CDR1 MDHEN and CDR2 SYDVKM. CDR3 sequence reads: CASSSETSGIVRGEFF. The DNA for the CDR3 is TGTGCCAGCAGTTCGGAGACTAGCGGGATAGTTCGGGGTGAGTTCTTC.

The V gene is TRBV4-3, the J gene TRBJ1-5, with a possible D match to TRBD1 (5 bases). V lost 1 base and J 2 bases, leaving 15 bases between the germline ends. Germline-derived CDR1 and CDR2 are LGHNA and YSLEER. The CDR3 covers 17 residues. The CDR3 DNA reads TGCGCCAGCAGCCAAGGGACAAACATAGGGGGCAATCAGCCCCAGCATTTT. It yields the protein CASSQGTNIGGNQPQHF.